The 18 T cell receptor beta chains in this list originate from one sample, sequenced in a study of CD8 T cells in ankylosing spondylitis. General study findings and limits: In ankylosing spondylitis blood, a motif of seven to nine highly homologous TCR beta variants appeared characteristic.

TCRdb itself ran the 5' RACE reads through MiXCR, one entry per CDR3 protein. The sample holds more than 600,000 distinct CDR3 sequences; 15% to 20% are singletons and the top ten take about a fifth. These receptors lack a known antigen. The specimen was blood, either unsorted or a sorted T cell fraction (not recorded which). These receptors all stem from a male donor with ankylosing spondylitis.

The rearrangement uses TRBV6-4 and TRBJ1-1; D possibly corresponds to TRBD1 (5 bases). V shed 5 bases and J shed 6 bases, with 10 bases lying between them. CDR1 is MRHNA, CDR2 SNTAGT, per germline. CDR3 length equals 12 residues. The CDR3, as DNA: TGTGCCAGCAGTCAACAGGACCCTGAAGCTTTCTTT. This codes for CASSQQDPEAFF.

Of note for this clonotype: Just one base apart from a much larger clone, this may be a read error. The CDR3 DNA is TGTGCCAGGACCACAGAGGTTGGCCCCGAAAAACTGTTTTTT. Translated, it gives CARTTEVGPEKLFF. The chain links TRBV5-5 to TRBJ1-4; D is uncertain. Trimming removed 8 bases at V and 8 bases at J, with 19 bases between. The CDR3 sequence is 14 residues long. From germline, CDR1 is SGHKS and CDR2 YYEKEE (reference sequence).

The sample holds a few counts of this clonotype. The gene calls are TRBV4-1 and TRBJ2-1; 12 bases are a match to TRBD1. The CDR3 has 15 amino acids. The germline V gene encodes CDR1 MGHRA and CDR2 YSYEKL. V lost 6 bases, J lost 7 bases, and 7 bases stayed unmatched. The CDR3 here is CASRAPGQGANEQFF. DNA for the CDR3: TGCGCCAGCAGGGCTCCGGGACAGGGGGCGAATGAGCAGTTCTTC.

The genes are TRBV9 and TRBJ2-7; 9 positions agree with TRBD2. This CDR3 has 14 residues. The germline V gene has CDR1 SGDLS and CDR2 YYNGEE. V lost 3 bases to trimming and J lost 1 base; unmatched junction nucleotides: 2. The CDR3 nucleotides are TGTGCCAGCAGCGCTAGCGGGATTTCCTACGAGCAGTACTTC. Protein product: CASSASGISYEQYF.

This clonotype was seen a few times. The genes are TRBV20-1 and TRBJ2-7, with D perhaps TRBD1 (6 bases). Germline CDR1 and CDR2: DFQATT and SNEGSKA (reference sequence). The CDR3 runs to 13 residues. Trimming took off 3 bases at V and 3 bases at J, with 12 bases between the two ends. The CDR3: CSARGQTHYEQYF. CDR3 sequence (DNA): TGCAGTGCTAGGGGACAAACGCACTACGAGCAGTACTTC.

The rearrangement links TRBV10-2 to TRBJ2-7; D is unclear. Germline CDR1 is WSHSY and CDR2 is SAAADI. V gave up 10 bases and J gave up 2 bases, with 15 bases separating them. The CDR3 runs to 13 residues. DNA of the CDR3: TGCGCCACTCGGGTAGCCAAAGCCTACGAGCAGTACTTC. Encoded protein: CATRVAKAYEQYF.

V and J are TRBV6-1 and TRBJ2-5; TRBD2 aligns across 16 bases. Trimming at V came to 5 bases and at J to 1 base, leaving 7 bases not matched to a gene. Germline assignment: CDR1 MNHNS and CDR2 SASEGT. The CDR3 is 18 amino acids. This CDR3 is CASSRGTSGRGGQETQYF. DNA of the CDR3: TGTGCCAGCAGTCGGGGGACTAGCGGGAGGGGGGGCCAAGAGACCCAGTACTTC.

In this sample, this clonotype turned up many times. The rearrangement uses TRBV9 and TRBJ1-1; D remains unclear. The CDR3 spans 11 residues. Trimming removed 4 bases from V and 8 bases from J, with 9 bases in between. The V gene's germline CDR1 is SGDLS and CDR2 YYNGEE. The CDR3 protein is CASSNEVEAFF. CDR3 coding DNA: TGTGCCAGCAGCAATGAAGTAGAAGCTTTCTTT.

The CDR3 is CASSQELSHTDTQYF. The CDR3, as DNA: TGTGCCAGCAGCCAAGAACTATCACACACAGATACGCAGTATTTT. The gene calls are TRBV3-1 and TRBJ2-3; D remains ambiguous. This CDR3 comprises 15 residues. The germline CDR1 and CDR2 sequences are LGHDT and YNNKEL (reference sequence). The V gene lost 0 bases and the J gene lost 2 bases, with 9 bases spanning the gap.

In its sample, this clonotype was seen a few times. This chain uses TRBV5-5 with TRBJ1-5; the D is unclear. Trimming left V 0 bases short and J 5 bases short, with 12 bases between. Per the germline V gene, CDR1 is SGHKS and CDR2 is YYEKEE (reference sequence). The CDR3 totals 15 residues. CDR3 in amino acids: CASSLAGPGYQPQHF. DNA of the CDR3: TGTGCCAGCAGCTTGGCAGGTCCGGGGTATCAGCCCCAGCATTTT.

This clonotype has more than one count but fewer than ten. The chain uses TRBV5-1 and TRBJ1-3; D is unresolved. V gave up 1 base and J gave up 4 bases, with 15 bases separating them. This CDR3 has 16 residues. Germline CDR1 and CDR2: SGHRS and YFSETQ. The CDR3 is CASSLNGLSKGNTIYF. CDR3 bases: TGCGCCAGCAGCTTGAACGGATTGAGCAAGGGAAACACCATATATTTT.

This clonotype was found a few times. Sequence at one end of the junction differs from germline and may be a read error. The chain employs TRBV12-3 or TRBV12-4 and TRBJ1-2; the D is unclear. CDR3 length equals 13 residues. CDR3 coding DNA: TGTGCCAGCAGCCCCAGGACGGAGGATGGCTACATCTTC. Translating gives CASSPRTEDGYIF.

The chain couples TRBV9 to TRBJ2-5; the D is unclear. Germline values: CDR1 SGDLS, CDR2 YYNGEE. Deletions cut 4 bases from V and 5 bases from J, with 15 bases between. The CDR3 covers 14 residues. The CDR3 here is CASSPPGRSETQYF. For the CDR3, the DNA is TGTGCCAGCAGCCCCCCTGGACGCTCGGAGACCCAGTACTTC.

The chain has TRBV20-1 and TRBJ1-3; D gene uncertain. This CDR3 is 11 amino acids long. Trimming removed 8 bases at V and 4 bases at J, with 9 bases between. Germline CDR1 DFQATT, CDR2 SNEGSKA (reference sequence). Here the CDR3 reads CSPRQGNTIYF. The CDR3 DNA follows: TGCAGTCCCCGTCAGGGAAACACCATATATTTT.

The chain links TRBV5-1 to TRBJ2-7, with D tentatively TRBD1 or TRBD2 (5 bases each). V was cut by 0 bases and J by 6 bases, with 19 bases left in between. There are 16 residues in the CDR3. The germline gives CDR1 SGHRS, CDR2 YFSETQ. In DNA form, the CDR3 reads TGCGCCAGCAGCTTGGATGGGGCCTCTAGCCCCGTCGAGCAGTACTTC. It encodes CASSLDGASSPVEQYF.

This clonotype was detected many times. The CDR3 here is CAIRQSPTYEQYF. Here the CDR3 DNA reads TGTGCCATCAGACAGTCGCCAACCTACGAGCAGTACTTC. The chain uses TRBV10-3 and TRBJ2-7, with D unclear. The germline V gene encodes CDR1 ENHRY and CDR2 SYGVKD. This CDR3 region has 13 residues. The V end was cut by 6 bases, the J end by 2 bases, with 11 bases between.

The chain links TRBV2 to TRBJ2-1; 9 positions agree with TRBD2. CDR3 length: 15 amino acids. Germline CDR1 is SNHLY and CDR2 is FYNNEI. Trimming took 6 bases from V and 3 from J; bases not matched to a gene: 6. The CDR3 bases are TGTGCCAGCAGAAGGACTAGCGAACTCTACAATGAGCAGTTCTTC. It codes for CASRRTSELYNEQFF. Based on the CDR3 plus reference TRBV2 and TRBJ2-1, the full variable domain is EPEVTQTPSHQVTQMGQEVILRCVPISNHLYFYWYRQILGQKVEFLVSFYNNEISEKSEIFDDQFSVERPDGSNFTLKIRSTKLEDSAMYFCASRRTSELYNEQFFGPGTRLTVL.

This clonotype was detected only a few times. The chain carries TRBV29-1 and TRBJ1-4; D not resolved. The V and J ends lost 3 bases and 0 bases respectively, with 17 bases between them. Germline CDR1 reads SQVTM; CDR2 reads ANQGSEA. The CDR3 has 17 residues. Here the CDR3 reads CSVDEAHSTATNEKLFF. The CDR3 nucleotides read TGCAGCGTTGATGAGGCTCACAGCACAGCAACTAATGAAAAACTGTTTTTT.